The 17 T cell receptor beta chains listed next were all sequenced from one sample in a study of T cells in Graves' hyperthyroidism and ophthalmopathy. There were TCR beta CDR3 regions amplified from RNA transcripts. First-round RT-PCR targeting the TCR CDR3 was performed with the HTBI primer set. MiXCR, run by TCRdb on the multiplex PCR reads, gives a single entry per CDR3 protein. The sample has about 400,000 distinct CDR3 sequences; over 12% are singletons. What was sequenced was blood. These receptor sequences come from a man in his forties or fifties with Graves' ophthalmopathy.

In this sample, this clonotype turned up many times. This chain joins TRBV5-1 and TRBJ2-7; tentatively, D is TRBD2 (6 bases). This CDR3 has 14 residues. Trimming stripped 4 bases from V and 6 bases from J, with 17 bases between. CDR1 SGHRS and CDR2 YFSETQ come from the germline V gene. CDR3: CASSRDSEVREQYF. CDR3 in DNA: TGCGCCAGCAGCCGGGACTCGGAGGTGCGCGAGCAGTACTTC.

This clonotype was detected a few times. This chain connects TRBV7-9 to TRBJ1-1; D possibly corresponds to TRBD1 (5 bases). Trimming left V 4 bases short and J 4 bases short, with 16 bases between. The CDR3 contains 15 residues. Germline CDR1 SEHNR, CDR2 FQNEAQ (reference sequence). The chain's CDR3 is CASSSPGGRITEAFF. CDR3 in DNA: TGTGCCAGCAGCTCTCCGGGGGGTAGGATCACTGAAGCTTTCTTT.

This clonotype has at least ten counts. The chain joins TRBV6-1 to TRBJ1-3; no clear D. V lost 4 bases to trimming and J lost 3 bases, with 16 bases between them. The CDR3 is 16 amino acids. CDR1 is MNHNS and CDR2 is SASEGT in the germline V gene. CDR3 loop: CASSGPRHLRGNTIYF. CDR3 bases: TGTGCCAGCAGTGGCCCACGACATCTCCGTGGAAACACCATATATTTT.

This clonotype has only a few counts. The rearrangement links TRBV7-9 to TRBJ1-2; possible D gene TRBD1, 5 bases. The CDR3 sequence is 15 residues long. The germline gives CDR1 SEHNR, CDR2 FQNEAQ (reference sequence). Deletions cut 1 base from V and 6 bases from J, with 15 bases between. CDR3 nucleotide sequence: TGTGCCAGCAGCTTAGGGGCAGGGAGGTCGGATGGCTACACCTTC. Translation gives CASSLGAGRSDGYTF.

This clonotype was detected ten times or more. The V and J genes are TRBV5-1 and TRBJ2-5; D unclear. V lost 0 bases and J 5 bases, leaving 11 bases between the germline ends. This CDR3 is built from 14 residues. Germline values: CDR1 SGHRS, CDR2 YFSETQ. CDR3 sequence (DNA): TGCGCCAGCAGCTTGGCTGAGCTTTGGGAGACCCAGTACTTC. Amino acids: CASSLAELWETQYF.

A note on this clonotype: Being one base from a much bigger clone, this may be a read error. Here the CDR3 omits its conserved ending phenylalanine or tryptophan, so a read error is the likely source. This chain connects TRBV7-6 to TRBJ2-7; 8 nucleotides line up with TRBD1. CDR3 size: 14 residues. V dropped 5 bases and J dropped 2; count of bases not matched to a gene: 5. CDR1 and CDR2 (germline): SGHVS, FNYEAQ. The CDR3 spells CASSPGQATYEQYL. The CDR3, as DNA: TGTGCCAGCAGCCCGGGACAGGCCACCTACGAGCAGTACCTC.

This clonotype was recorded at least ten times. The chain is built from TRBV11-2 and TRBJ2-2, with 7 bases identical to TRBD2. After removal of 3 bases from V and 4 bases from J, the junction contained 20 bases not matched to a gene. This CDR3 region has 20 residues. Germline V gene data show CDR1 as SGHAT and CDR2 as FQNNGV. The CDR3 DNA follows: TGTGCCAGCAGCTTCAAGGTGACTAGCCGGAGCACCCTTGGCACCGGGGAGCTGTTTTTT. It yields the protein CASSFKVTSRSTLGTGELFF.

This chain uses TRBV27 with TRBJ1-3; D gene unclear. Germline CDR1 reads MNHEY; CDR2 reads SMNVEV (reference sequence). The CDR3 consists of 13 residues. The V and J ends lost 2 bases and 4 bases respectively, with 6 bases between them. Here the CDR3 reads CASSLVPGNTIYF. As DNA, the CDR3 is TGTGCCAGCAGTTTAGTCCCGGGAAACACCATATATTTT.

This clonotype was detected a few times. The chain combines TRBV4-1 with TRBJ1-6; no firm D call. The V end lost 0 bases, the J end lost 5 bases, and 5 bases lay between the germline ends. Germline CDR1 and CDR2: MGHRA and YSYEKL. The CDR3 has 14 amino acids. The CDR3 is CASSQESDNSPLHF. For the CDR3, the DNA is TGCGCCAGCAGCCAAGAGAGTGATAATTCACCCCTCCACTTT.

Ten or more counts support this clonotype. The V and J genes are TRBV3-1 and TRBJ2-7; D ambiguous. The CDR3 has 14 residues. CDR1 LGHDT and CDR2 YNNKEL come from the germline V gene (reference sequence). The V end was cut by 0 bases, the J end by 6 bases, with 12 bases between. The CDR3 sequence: CASSQDQVGSEQYF. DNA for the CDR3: TGTGCCAGCAGCCAAGACCAGGTGGGATCCGAGCAGTACTTC.

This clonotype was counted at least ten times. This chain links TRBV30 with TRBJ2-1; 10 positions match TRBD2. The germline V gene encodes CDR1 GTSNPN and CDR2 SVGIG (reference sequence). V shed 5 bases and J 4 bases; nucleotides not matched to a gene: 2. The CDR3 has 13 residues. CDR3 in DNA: TGTGCCTGGGGACTAGCGGTTTACAATGAGCAGTTCTTC. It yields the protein CAWGLAVYNEQFF.

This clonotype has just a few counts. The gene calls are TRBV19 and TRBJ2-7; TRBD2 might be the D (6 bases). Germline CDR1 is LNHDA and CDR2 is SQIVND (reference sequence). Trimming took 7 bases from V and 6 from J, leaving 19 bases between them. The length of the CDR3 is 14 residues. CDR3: CASMGQAGFGEQYF. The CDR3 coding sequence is TGTGCCAGTATGGGTCAGGCGGGATTCGGCGAGCAGTACTTC.

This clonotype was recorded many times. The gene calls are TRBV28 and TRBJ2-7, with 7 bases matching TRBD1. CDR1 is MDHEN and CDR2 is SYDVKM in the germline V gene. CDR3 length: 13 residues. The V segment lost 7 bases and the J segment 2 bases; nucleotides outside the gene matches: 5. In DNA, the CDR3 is TGTGCCAGCAATTCCGGGACAGCCTACGAGCAGTACTTC. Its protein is CASNSGTAYEQYF.

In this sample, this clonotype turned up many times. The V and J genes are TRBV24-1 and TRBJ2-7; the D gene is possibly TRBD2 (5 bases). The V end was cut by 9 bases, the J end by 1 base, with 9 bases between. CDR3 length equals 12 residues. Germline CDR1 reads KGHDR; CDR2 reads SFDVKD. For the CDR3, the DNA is TGTGCCACCTCGAGAGGGTCCTACGAGCAGTACTTC. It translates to CATSRGSYEQYF.

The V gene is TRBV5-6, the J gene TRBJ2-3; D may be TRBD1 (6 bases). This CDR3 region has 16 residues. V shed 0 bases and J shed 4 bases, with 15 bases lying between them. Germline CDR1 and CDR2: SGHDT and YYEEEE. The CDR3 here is CASSLAGTPSSDTQYF. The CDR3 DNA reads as TGTGCCAGCAGCTTGGCCGGGACACCCTCTTCAGATACGCAGTATTTT. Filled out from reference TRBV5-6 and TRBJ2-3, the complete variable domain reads DAGVTQSPTHLIKTRGQQVTLRCSPKSGHDTVSWYQQALGQGPQFIFQYYEEEERQRGNFPDRFSGHQFPNYSSELNVNALLLGDSALYLCASSLAGTPSSDTQYFGPGTRLTVL.

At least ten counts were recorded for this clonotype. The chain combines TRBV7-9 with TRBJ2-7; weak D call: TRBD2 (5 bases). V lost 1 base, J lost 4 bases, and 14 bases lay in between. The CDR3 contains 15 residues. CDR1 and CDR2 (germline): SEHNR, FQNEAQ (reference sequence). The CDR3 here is CASSLEDSPLYEQYF. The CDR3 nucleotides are TGTGCCAGCAGCTTAGAGGACTCCCCGTTATACGAGCAGTACTTC.

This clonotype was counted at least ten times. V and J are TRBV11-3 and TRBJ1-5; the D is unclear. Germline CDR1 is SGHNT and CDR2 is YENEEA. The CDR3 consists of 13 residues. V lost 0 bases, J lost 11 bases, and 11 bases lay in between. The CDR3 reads CASSLEGMEAQHF. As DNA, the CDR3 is TGTGCCAGCAGCTTAGAGGGCATGGAGGCCCAGCATTTT.